Listed here are 3 T cell receptor beta chains from one sample, sequenced in a study of cytomegalovirus exposure and HLA in healthy donors (dated by TCRdb to 2017 to 2019). The library was obtained by the immunoSEQ multiplex PCR assay. For the multiplex PCR, a mixture combining 60 forward primers for TCR Vbeta segments and 13 reverse primers for TCR Jbeta segments was used. This immuneACCESS table, as held by TCRdb, lists in-frame sequences with V and J called but not all clones. Of the missing ones, under half trace to an unresolved V gene in checked studies; the others have no known cause. The sample has some 150,000 clones on record, about 80% of them singletons. 3% to 4.5% of the sample belongs to the ten largest clones. What was sequenced was PBMCs. Every receptor here comes from a young man in good health and CMV-seropositive.

This chain joins TRBV29-1 and TRBJ1-2; D ambiguous. V dropped 0 bases and J dropped 3 bases, with 8 bases sitting between them. CDR1 and CDR2 from the germline V gene are SQVTM and ANQGSEA. CDR3 length: 13 residues. In DNA form, the CDR3 reads TGCAGCGTTGAAGATTCCACGGACTATGGCTACACCTTC. It translates to CSVEDSTDYGYTF.

The V gene is TRBV6-1, the J gene TRBJ2-3, with 9 bases lining up with TRBD2. The CDR3 covers 15 residues. The germline CDR1 and CDR2 sequences are MNHNS and SASEGT. V shed 2 bases, J shed 4 bases, and the junction held 4 bases outside the gene matches. The CDR3 sequence: CASSERASGADTQYF. The CDR3 DNA is TGTGCCAGCAGTGAAAGGGCTAGCGGGGCAGATACGCAGTATTTT.

The rearrangement links TRBV19 to TRBJ2-1; a weak D match, TRBD2 (6 bases). V was trimmed by 5 bases and J by 0 bases, leaving 14 bases between them. This CDR3 region has 16 residues. Germline V gives CDR1 LNHDA, CDR2 SQIVND (reference sequence). As DNA, the CDR3 is TGTGCCAGTAGTTCCTTGACTAGTAGCTCCTACAATGAGCAGTTCTTC. This codes for CASSSLTSSSYNEQFF.